The rows below give T cell receptor beta chains drawn from one sample of a study of blood T cell repertoires in COVID-19. Sequenced by immunoSEQ multiplex PCR; TCRdb stores in-frame clones only, minus some. The table records some 250,000 clones, 88% of them present only once. Sequenced input: peripheral blood. These receptors were obtained from a woman aged 25-40 years with acute or convalescent COVID-19. CDR3s include the opening cysteine and the closing phenylalanine or tryptophan. Each record gives: D gene, clone size, V gene, J gene, CDR3 protein, CDR3 DNA. A D gene is named only where the DNA matches it firmly. Clone size is not always given. Where it is, it says once, few, many or a class for expanded clones.

TRBD2	.	TRBV30	TRBJ2-3	CAWRGTTQQYF	TGTGCCTGGAGAGGGACTACCCAACAGTATTTT
.	.	TRBV29-1	TRBJ1-1	CSVAGQNTEAFF	TGCAGCGTTGCGGGACAGAACACTGAAGCTTTCTTT
.	.	TRBV25-1	TRBJ2-2	CASSEVGISAGELFF	TGTGCCAGCAGTGAAGTCGGGATAAGCGCCGGGGAGCTGTTTTTT
TRBD2	.	TRBV10-3	TRBJ2-1	CAISDRAGGINEQFF	TGTGCCATCAGTGACCGAGCGGGAGGAATAAATGAGCAGTTCTTC
.	once	TRBV4-3	TRBJ1-3	CASSQVGGFGNTIYF	TGCGCCAGCAGCCAAGTTGGAGGATTTGGAAACACCATATATTTT
TRBD1	.	TRBV30	TRBJ1-2	CAADRGGGYGYTF	TGTGCCGCGGACAGGGGCGGGGGCTATGGCTACACCTTC
.	.	TRBV6-5	TRBJ2-1	CASGSSWYNEQFF	TGTGCCAGCGGCTCTAGTTGGTACAATGAGCAGTTCTTC
.	.	TRBV18	TRBJ2-3	CASSRAGADTQYF	TGTGCCAGCTCAAGGGCAGGGGCAGATACGCAGTATTTT
TRBD1	few	TRBV30	TRBJ1-6	CAWSINKGQGRTPLHF	TGTGCCTGGAGTATAAACAAGGGACAGGGGAGGACACCCCTCCACTTT
TRBD2	few	TRBV7-9	TRBJ2-7	CASSLSAGGPHSYEQYF	TGTGCCAGCAGCTTAAGCGCGGGAGGCCCTCACTCCTACGAGCAGTACTTC
.	.	TRBV15	TRBJ2-1	CATSTRLTYNEQFF	TGTGCCACCAGTACCAGGCTTACCTACAATGAGCAGTTCTTC
.	.	TRBV4-2	TRBJ1-2	CASSQQGTSYGYTF	TGTGCCAGCAGCCAACAGGGAACAAGCTATGGCTACACCTTC
TRBD2	.	TRBV5-4	TRBJ2-7	CASSPGLAGGSYEQYF	TGTGCCAGCAGCCCGGGACTAGCGGGAGGTTCGTACGAGCAGTACTTC
TRBD2	.	TRBV19	TRBJ2-2	CASSIARLAGDRTGELFF	TGTGCCAGTAGTATCGCCCGGCTAGCGGGAGATAGAACCGGGGAGCTGTTTTTT
TRBD1	once	TRBV7-8	TRBJ1-1	CASSQTGKKTEAFF	TGTGCCAGCAGCCAGACAGGGAAAAAGACTGAAGCTTTCTTT
TRBD2	once	TRBV5-4	TRBJ2-6	CASTLTGTSTSGANVLTF	TGTGCCAGCACCCTAACCGGGACTAGCACATCTGGGGCCAACGTCCTGACTTTC
TRBD1	.	TRBV6-2/TRBV6-3	TRBJ2-1	CASSLRDRGYNEQFF	TGTGCCAGCAGCCTCCGGGACAGGGGTTACAATGAGCAGTTCTTC
TRBD2	.	TRBV7-6	TRBJ2-1	CASSFLAGVNEQFF	TGTGCCAGCAGCTTTCTAGCGGGAGTTAATGAGCAGTTCTTC
TRBD2	.	TRBV19	TRBJ2-7	CASSISSGRGEQYF	TGTGCCAGTAGTATCTCTAGCGGGAGGGGCGAGCAGTACTTC
TRBD2	.	TRBV4-2	TRBJ2-1	CASSHGLEGSYNEQFF	TGTGCCAGCAGCCACGGACTAGAAGGCTCCTACAATGAGCAGTTCTTC
.	.	TRBV3-1/TRBV3-2	TRBJ2-5	CASSPQPGRQETQYF	TGTGCCAGCAGCCCCCAACCGGGTCGGCAAGAGACCCAGTACTTC